The 27 T cell receptor beta chains in this list originate from one sample, sequenced in a study of shared clonotypes between healthy human individuals. Libraries were prepared by immunoSEQ multiplex PCR; TCRdb keeps only in-frame clonotypes and omits some of them. This table holds over a million clones, roughly 95% found once. The specimen sequenced was naive CD4+ T cells sorted from blood. Documented subset: CD45RA+ positively selected. Source of these receptors: a young man in good health.

This clone was seen more than once but under ten times. This chain connects TRBV7-2 to TRBJ1-5, with 10 bases fitting TRBD1. Germline V gives CDR1 SGHTA, CDR2 FQGNSA. With 8 bases clipped from V and 6 bases from J, the junction kept 7 bases outside the gene matches. This CDR3 contains 14 residues. CDR3 amino acids: CASGPRTGGQPQHF. CDR3 nucleotides: TGTGCCAGCGGGCCTCGGACAGGGGGTCAGCCCCAGCATTTT.

The chain employs TRBV9 and TRBJ2-7; a possible D gene is TRBD2 (5 bases). Germline-derived CDR1 and CDR2 are SGDLS and YYNGEE. Deletions cut 0 bases from V and 6 bases from J, with 19 bases between. CDR3 size: 16 residues. CDR3 in amino acids: CASSVDPLAIPREQYF. CDR3 DNA: TGTGCCAGCAGCGTAGATCCCCTAGCCATCCCCCGCGAGCAGTACTTC. The full variable domain, in which reference TRBV9 and TRBJ2-7 provide the parts outside the CDR3, is DSGVTQTPKHLITATGQRVTLRCSPRSGDLSVYWYQQSLDQGLQFLIQYYNGEERAKGNILERFSAQQFPDLHSELNLSSLELGDSALYFCASSVDPLAIPREQYFGPGTRLTVT.

This chain links TRBV28 with TRBJ2-1, with TRBD2 matching 7 bases. Losses at the gene ends were 3 bases for V and 2 bases for J; bases not matched to a gene: 4. The CDR3 covers 15 residues. CDR1 is MDHEN and CDR2 is SYDVKM in the germline V gene. The CDR3 sequence is CASSFAGAPYNEQFF. For the CDR3, the DNA is TGTGCCAGCAGTTTCGCGGGAGCGCCCTACAATGAGCAGTTCTTC.

The chain couples TRBV25-1 to TRBJ2-6, with D possibly TRBD1 on 5 matching bases. This CDR3 region has 15 residues. V dropped 2 bases and J dropped 2 bases, with 7 bases sitting between them. Per germline, CDR1 MGHDK and CDR2 SYGVNS. The CDR3, as DNA: TGTGCCAGCAGTGAAATCAGGGCTGGGGCCAACGTCCTGACTTTC. This translates into CASSEIRAGANVLTF. Looking up the rest from reference TRBV25-1 and TRBJ2-6 gives the full variable domain: EADIYQTPRYLVIGTGKKITLECSQTMGHDKMYWYQQDPGMELHLIHYSYGVNSTEKGDLSSESTVSRIRTEHFPLTLESARPSHTSQYLCASSEIRAGANVLTFGAGSRLTVL.

The V and J genes are TRBV4-1 and TRBJ2-3; 9 positions agree with TRBD1. Germline assignment: CDR1 MGHRA and CDR2 YSYEKL. After removal of 4 bases from V and 5 bases from J, the junction contained 16 bases not matched to a gene. The CDR3 spans 18 residues. In DNA, the CDR3 is TGCGCCAGCAGCCCCTACCCCCGGGACAGGGAATATGTAGATACGCAGTATTTT. It codes for CASSPYPRDREYVDTQYF.

The CDR3 is CASSARRAGTGNNEQFF. The CDR3 nucleotides read TGTGCCAGCAGCGCACGAAGGGCCGGGACAGGGAACAATGAGCAGTTCTTC. J is TRBJ2-1 and V is TRBV7-9, with 9 bases identical to TRBD1. Per germline, CDR1 SEHNR and CDR2 FQNEAQ (reference sequence). Unmatched junction bases numbered 13, after V lost 5 bases and J lost 5 bases. The CDR3 is made up of 17 amino acids.

The chain has TRBV2 and TRBJ2-7, with D possibly matching TRBD1 (5 bases). V lost 4 bases and J lost 6, with 19 bases in between. This CDR3 is built from 15 residues. CDR1 and CDR2 (germline): SNHLY, FYNNEI. The CDR3 reads CASSVQQAVEGEQYF. DNA of the CDR3: TGTGCCAGCAGTGTACAACAGGCGGTGGAAGGCGAGCAGTACTTC.

The genes are TRBV11-2 and TRBJ2-5; the match to TRBD1 covers 8 bases. Germline CDR1 and CDR2: SGHAT and FQNNGV. The CDR3 extends over 15 amino acids. With V trimmed by 1 base and J by 5 bases, 6 bases remained unmatched. DNA for the CDR3: TGTGCCAGCAGCTTAGTTCCAGGGGGCTGGGAGACCCAGTACTTC. Its protein is CASSLVPGGWETQYF.

J is TRBJ2-1 and V is TRBV6-5; 14 bases line up with TRBD2. V shed 7 bases, J shed 3 bases, and the junction held 2 bases outside the gene matches. This CDR3 contains 15 residues. The germline V gene has CDR1 MNHEY and CDR2 SVGAGI. As DNA, the CDR3 is TGTGCCAGCACCGGACTAGCGGGAGGCTACAATGAGCAGTTCTTC. Residues: CASTGLAGGYNEQFF.

This rearrangement joins TRBV5-1 to TRBJ2-3, with D perhaps matching TRBD2 (5 bases). This CDR3 has 15 amino acids. V was clipped by 0 bases and J by 8 bases, with 16 bases between them. Germline assignment: CDR1 SGHRS and CDR2 YFSETQ. The CDR3 DNA is TGCGCCAGCAGCTTGGTCGGGAAAATCGCTGGTACGCAGTATTTT. The encoded protein is CASSLVGKIAGTQYF.

The V and J genes are TRBV7-6 and TRBJ2-2; the match to TRBD2 covers 12 bases. CDR1 SGHVS and CDR2 FNYEAQ come from the germline V gene. The CDR3 is 16 residues long. J gave up 6 bases and V 5 bases, and 7 bases lay outside the gene matches. CDR3 DNA: TGTGCCAGCAGCACCCTAGCGGGAGGGCTACCCGGGGAGCTGTTTTTT. Translated: CASSTLAGGLPGELFF.

The V call is TRBV10-1, the J call TRBJ2-4, with D perhaps matching TRBD2 (7 bases). CDR3 length: 13 residues. CDR1 WNHNN and CDR2 SYGVQD come from the germline V gene (reference sequence). With 8 bases removed from V and 10 bases from J, the gap between germline ends came to 18 bases. CDR3 protein: CASLPAEGGIQYF. The CDR3 bases are TGCGCCAGCCTGCCAGCAGAGGGGGGGATTCAGTACTTC.

The chain links TRBV28 to TRBJ1-2; D is uncertain. V dropped 3 bases and J dropped 2 bases, with 7 bases sitting between them. CDR3 length equals 13 residues. In germline, CDR1 is MDHEN, CDR2 SYDVKM. The CDR3 DNA follows: TGTGCCAGCAGTTTCGACATGAACTATGGCTACACCTTC. It translates to CASSFDMNYGYTF.

J is TRBJ2-7 and V is TRBV30, with D hard to call. CDR1 and CDR2 from the germline V gene are GTSNPN and SVGIG (reference sequence). The CDR3 extends over 12 amino acids. The germline V and J ends were trimmed by 0 bases and 3 bases, with 6 bases remaining between them. The CDR3 DNA reads as TGTGCCTGGAGTGTATGGGTCTACGAGCAGTACTTC. Protein: CAWSVWVYEQYF.

The V call is TRBV7-9, the J call TRBJ1-2; no reliable D call. The V gene's germline CDR1 is SEHNR and CDR2 FQNEAQ (reference sequence). The CDR3 is made up of 14 amino acids. V was pared by 5 bases and J by 3 bases, with 13 bases between. The DNA for the CDR3 is TGTGCCAGCAGCCCAAAGGGAGGCTACTATGGCTACACCTTC. Its translation is CASSPKGGYYGYTF.

As for this clone: The junction shows a germline mismatch at one end, possibly a read error. J is TRBJ2-5 and V is TRBV7-2, with TRBD2 matching 8 bases. Germline assignment: CDR1 SGHTA and CDR2 FQGNSA. The CDR3 is made up of 11 amino acids. The CDR3 loop is CASSLGREAHF. The CDR3 DNA reads as TGTGCCAGCAGCCTGGGGCGGGAGGCCCACTTC.

The chain couples TRBV9 to TRBJ2-7, with TRBD2 matching over 10 bases. Germline V gene data show CDR1 as SGDLS and CDR2 as YYNGEE. This CDR3 has 14 amino acids. V was clipped by 3 bases and J by 6 bases; unmatched bases: 6. The CDR3 nucleotides are TGTGCCAGCAGCGCTAGCGGGAGCCAGGGCGAGCAGTACTTC. This sequence encodes CASSASGSQGEQYF.

The chain employs TRBV10-2 and TRBJ2-4, with D perhaps TRBD2 (5 bases). The CDR3 covers 12 residues. Looked up from germline, CDR1 is WSHSY and CDR2 is SAAADI. Trimming removed 8 bases at V and 0 bases at J, with 5 bases between. The CDR3 reads CASGLAKNIQYF. The CDR3 coding sequence is TGCGCCAGCGGACTAGCCAAAAACATTCAGTACTTC.

The chain uses TRBV10-3 and TRBJ1-1; no definite D call. The CDR3 is made up of 16 amino acids. Looked up from germline, CDR1 is ENHRY and CDR2 is SYGVKD. V lost 6 bases, J lost 4 bases, and 21 bases lay in between. CDR3 amino acids: CAIRSPGSSRATEAFF. The CDR3 DNA sequence: TGTGCCATCAGGAGCCCCGGGTCTTCCCGAGCCACTGAAGCTTTCTTT.

V gene TRBV15 combines with J gene TRBJ1-5, with a possible D match to TRBD1 (6 bases). The V gene lost 5 bases and the J gene lost 4 bases, with 15 bases spanning the gap. The germline V gene has CDR1 LNHNV and CDR2 YYDKDF (reference sequence). This CDR3 is 15 amino acids long. CDR3 nucleotides: TGTGCCACCAGCGAGGGGGACACTACTAATCAGCCCCAGCATTTT. Amino acids: CATSEGDTTNQPQHF.

The V and J genes are TRBV6-1 and TRBJ2-7; D is uncertain. V lost 1 base to trimming and J lost 6 bases, with 10 bases between them. CDR3 length: 13 residues. Germline lookup yields CDR1 MNHNS and CDR2 SASEGT. Written as DNA, the CDR3 is TGTGCCAGCAGTGAAGTCCTGTCATCCGAGCAGTACTTC. Residues: CASSEVLSSEQYF.

For this clone: This sample includes further DNA sequences coding for the same CDR3. This chain uses TRBV5-1 with TRBJ2-5; TRBD1 might be the D (6 bases). Germline CDR1 and CDR2: SGHRS and YFSETQ. Deletions cut 0 bases from V and 1 base from J, with 10 bases between. The CDR3 runs 15 residues. DNA of the CDR3: TGCGCCAGCAGCTTGGTGGGGACACTCCAAGAGACCCAGTACTTC. Translation gives CASSLVGTLQETQYF. The full variable domain, with the rest looked up from reference TRBV5-1 and TRBJ2-5, is KAGVTQTPRYLIKTRGQQVTLSCSPISGHRSVSWYQQTPGQGLQFLFEYFSETQRNKGNFPGRFSGRQFSNSRSEMNVSTLELGDSALYLCASSLVGTLQETQYFGPGTRLLVL.

The chain couples TRBV7-6 to TRBJ1-5; maybe TRBD1 (6 bases). CDR1 and CDR2 (germline): SGHVS, FNYEAQ. The CDR3 sequence is 15 residues long. Trimming cost V 4 bases and J 7 bases, with 17 bases left between them. CDR3 nucleotide sequence: TGTGCCAGCAGCTCAGCAACAGGGAGGGGACAGCCCCAGCATTTT. Its protein product is CASSSATGRGQPQHF.

The chain employs TRBV2 and TRBJ2-1; 7 bases map to TRBD2. There are 17 residues in the CDR3. The V gene end was trimmed by 6 bases and the J gene end by 0 bases; junction bases not matched to a gene: 11. The germline CDR1 and CDR2 sequences are SNHLY and FYNNEI. The chain's CDR3 is CASSRQLALSSYNEQFF. CDR3 in DNA: TGTGCCAGCAGCCGGCAACTAGCGTTAAGCTCCTACAATGAGCAGTTCTTC. The full variable domain, in which reference TRBV2 and TRBJ2-1 provide the parts outside the CDR3, is EPEVTQTPSHQVTQMGQEVILRCVPISNHLYFYWYRQILGQKVEFLVSFYNNEISEKSEIFDDQFSVERPDGSNFTLKIRSTKLEDSAMYFCASSRQLALSSYNEQFFGPGTRLTVL.

Worth noting for this clone: Other DNA sequences in this specimen translate into the identical CDR3. The chain links TRBV5-1 to TRBJ2-6; 10 bases align to TRBD2. The CDR3 sequence is 17 residues long. Germline V gene sequence: CDR1 SGHRS, CDR2 YFSETQ. Trimming took 0 bases from V and 2 from J; bases not matched to a gene: 2. Written as DNA, the CDR3 is TGCGCCAGCAGCTTGGAGCTAGCGGGGGCTGGGGCCAACGTCCTGACTTTC. Protein sequence: CASSLELAGAGANVLTF.

The sample holds one count of this clone. The chain is built from TRBV7-2 and TRBJ1-5; D unresolved. V was cut by 2 bases and J by 7 bases, with 6 bases left in between. CDR1 is SGHTA, CDR2 FQGNSA, per germline. This CDR3 has 12 amino acids. The CDR3 DNA reads as TGTGCCAGCAGCTTAAACGAACAGCCCCAGCATTTT. It encodes CASSLNEQPQHF.

The V gene is TRBV27, the J gene TRBJ2-2; 7 bases are a match to TRBD2. This CDR3 spans 15 amino acids. The V gene end was trimmed by 4 bases and the J gene end by 6 bases; junction bases not matched to a gene: 8. Germline lookup yields CDR1 MNHEY and CDR2 SMNVEV (reference sequence). DNA of the CDR3: TGTGCCAGCAGTTCCCGACCGGGACTACCCGGGGAGCTGTTTTTT. Protein: CASSSRPGLPGELFF.